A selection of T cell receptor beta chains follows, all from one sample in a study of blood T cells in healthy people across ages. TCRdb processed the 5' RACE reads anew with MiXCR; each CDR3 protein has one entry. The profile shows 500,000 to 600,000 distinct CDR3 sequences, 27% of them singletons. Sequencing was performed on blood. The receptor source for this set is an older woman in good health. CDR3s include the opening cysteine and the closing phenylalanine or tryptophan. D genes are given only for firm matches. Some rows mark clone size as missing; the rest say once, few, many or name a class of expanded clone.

CDR3: CASRDSGNRQFF
DNA: TGTGCCAGCAGAGACAGCGGGAATCGGCAGTTCTTC
D: TRBD2
V: TRBV12-3/TRBV12-4
size: NA
J: TRBJ2-1

CDR3: CASSSQGASDEQFF
DNA: TGTGCCAGCAGCTCCCAGGGGGCGTCGGATGAGCAGTTCTTC
D: TRBD1
V: TRBV7-3
size: few
J: TRBJ2-1

CDR3: CATSRGLLDTQYF
DNA: TGTGCCACCAGCAGAGGCTTGCTAGATACGCAGTATTTT
D: NA
V: TRBV15
size: few
J: TRBJ2-3

CDR3: CASSPLYAGQGDEKLFF
DNA: TGTGCCAGCAGTCCCTTGTACGCGGGACAGGGGGATGAAAAACTGTTTTTT
D: TRBD1
V: TRBV11-2
size: many
J: TRBJ1-4

CDR3: CASSPGGVSGANVLTF
DNA: TGTGCCAGCAGTCCCGGGGGGGTCTCTGGGGCCAACGTCCTGACTTTC
D: TRBD2
V: TRBV25-1
size: few
J: TRBJ2-6

CDR3: CASSYSRQGSNQPQHF
DNA: TGTGCCAGCAGTTACTCGCGGCAGGGTAGCAATCAGCCCCAGCATTTT
D: NA
V: TRBV6-2/TRBV6-3
size: NA
J: TRBJ1-5

CDR3: CSVDRGGELFF
DNA: TGCAGCGTTGATAGAGGCGGGGAGCTGTTTTTT
D: NA
V: TRBV29-1
size: NA
J: TRBJ2-2

CDR3: CSAHRGVSGNTIYF
DNA: TGCAGTGCCCACAGGGGGGTCTCTGGAAACACCATATATTTT
D: TRBD1
V: TRBV20-1
size: few
J: TRBJ1-3

CDR3: CTTSSPSLVWRLVVPLHF
DNA: TGTACCACCAGCAGCCCCAGTCTCGTCTGGCGATTAGTGGTACCCCTCCACTTT
D: NA
V: TRBV15
size: NA
J: TRBJ1-6

CDR3: CSARDSGANEKLFF
DNA: TGCAGTGCTAGAGACTCTGGGGCTAATGAAAAACTGTTTTTT
D: NA
V: TRBV20-1
size: NA
J: TRBJ1-4

CDR3: CASSLGPLNEQFF
DNA: TGTGCCAGCAGCTTAGGCCCACTCAATGAGCAGTTCTTC
D: NA
V: TRBV11-3
size: NA
J: TRBJ2-1

CDR3: CASRSQGSSYEQYF
DNA: TGCGCCAGCAGATCCCAGGGAAGCTCCTACGAGCAGTACTTC
D: NA
V: TRBV5-1
size: NA
J: TRBJ2-7

CDR3: CASDRDTQETQYF
DNA: TGTGCCAGCGACCGGGACACCCAAGAGACCCAGTACTTC
D: NA
V: TRBV2
size: NA
J: TRBJ2-5

CDR3: CASSLVGRKAEQYF
DNA: TGTGCCAGCAGCTTAGTAGGCAGGAAGGCCGAGCAGTACTTC
D: NA
V: TRBV7-9
size: few
J: TRBJ2-7

CDR3: CASSPPEGTVNQETQYF
DNA: TGTGCCAGCAGCCCACCCGAGGGGACGGTTAATCAAGAGACCCAGTACTTC
D: NA
V: TRBV7-9
size: NA
J: TRBJ2-5

CDR3: CASSYEGRNTEAFF
DNA: TGTGCCAGCAGTTACGAAGGGCGGAACACTGAAGCCTTCTTT
D: NA
V: TRBV6-5
size: NA
J: TRBJ1-1

CDR3: CASSPMDRVNEQFF
DNA: TGTGCCAGCAGCCCAATGGACAGGGTCAATGAGCAGTTCTTC
D: TRBD1
V: TRBV14
size: NA
J: TRBJ2-1

CDR3: CASSPKTSGGTYNEQFF
DNA: TGTGCCAGCAGTCCAAAGACTAGCGGGGGGACTTACAATGAGCAGTTCTTC
D: TRBD2
V: TRBV27
size: NA
J: TRBJ2-1

CDR3: CASSPDGAASERFF
DNA: TGTGCCAGCAGCCCCGACGGGGCCGCTTCAGAGCGGTTCTTC
D: NA
V: TRBV6-2/TRBV6-3
size: NA
J: TRBJ2-1

CDR3: CASSIGTGGYEQYF
DNA: TGTGCCAGCAGTATTGGGACAGGAGGATACGAGCAGTACTTC
D: TRBD1
V: TRBV27
size: few
J: TRBJ2-7

CDR3: CASSRPGGAALWFF
DNA: TGTGCCAGCAGCCGACCCGGGGGTGCGGCTTTATGGTTTTTC
D: NA
V: TRBV7-2
size: NA
J: TRBJ2-5

CDR3: CASSLTGTTYNEQFF
DNA: TGCGCCAGCAGCTTGACGGGGACGACCTACAATGAGCAGTTCTTC
D: NA
V: TRBV5-1
size: NA
J: TRBJ2-1

CDR3: CASSQQASGGLTYNEQFF
DNA: TGTGCCAGCAGCCAGCAGGCTAGCGGGGGGTTAACGTACAATGAGCAGTTCTTC
D: TRBD2
V: TRBV5-5
size: NA
J: TRBJ2-1

CDR3: CASRETGVEDGYTF
DNA: TGTGCCAGCAGAGAGACAGGGGTAGAGGATGGCTACACCTTC
D: TRBD1
V: TRBV6-5
size: NA
J: TRBJ1-2

CDR3: CASSLFQGLNSPLHF
DNA: TGTGCCAGCAGCTTATTTCAGGGGCTGAATTCACCCCTCCACTTT
D: NA
V: TRBV7-2
size: few
J: TRBJ1-6

CDR3: CASSLGGQGALQYF
DNA: TGCGCCAGCAGCTTGGGGGGACAGGGGGCTCTTCAGTACTTC
D: TRBD1
V: TRBV5-1
size: few
J: TRBJ2-4

CDR3: CASSDSNVFSGATDTQYF
DNA: TGTGCCAGCAGTGACTCGAACGTCTTTTCCGGGGCCACAGATACGCAGTATTTT
D: NA
V: TRBV6-4
size: few
J: TRBJ2-3

CDR3: CASGLTAHTGELFF
DNA: TGTGCTAGTGGTTTGACAGCCCACACCGGGGAGCTGTTTTTT
D: NA
V: TRBV12-5
size: NA
J: TRBJ2-2

CDR3: CASSLTSGPYNEQFF
DNA: TGCGCCAGCAGCCTGACTAGCGGGCCTTACAATGAGCAGTTCTTC
D: TRBD2
V: TRBV5-1
size: NA
J: TRBJ2-1

CDR3: CASKTGELFF
DNA: TGTGCCAGCAAGACCGGGGAGCTGTTTTTT
D: NA
V: TRBV6-1
size: NA
J: TRBJ2-2

CDR3: CASSQGGAHTEAFF
DNA: TGTGCCAGCTCCCAGGGAGGGGCGCACACTGAAGCTTTCTTT
D: NA
V: TRBV12-3/TRBV12-4
size: once
J: TRBJ1-1

CDR3: CASSLGTLTSTDTQYF
DNA: TGCGCCAGCAGCTTGGGGACACTCACTTCCACAGATACGCAGTATTTT
D: NA
V: TRBV5-1
size: NA
J: TRBJ2-3

CDR3: CASSQELILGELFF
DNA: TGTGCCAGCAGCCAAGAATTGATTTTGGGGGAGCTGTTTTTT
D: NA
V: TRBV4-2
size: NA
J: TRBJ2-2

CDR3: CASSLEMGYEQYF
DNA: TGTGCCAGCAGCTTAGAGATGGGATACGAGCAGTACTTC
D: NA
V: TRBV7-2
size: few
J: TRBJ2-7

CDR3: CASSLVDAGNTIYF
DNA: TGTGCCAGCAGCTTAGTAGATGCTGGAAACACCATATATTTT
D: NA
V: TRBV7-2
size: NA
J: TRBJ1-3

CDR3: CASTRENTEAFF
DNA: TGTGCCAGCACTCGGGAGAACACTGAAGCTTTCTTT
D: NA
V: TRBV6-1
size: NA
J: TRBJ1-1

CDR3: CASTIRRGEAFF
DNA: TGTGCCAGCACCATAAGACGAGGTGAAGCTTTCTTT
D: NA
V: TRBV5-6
size: NA
J: TRBJ1-1

CDR3: CSVEGDRETTDTQYF
DNA: TGCAGCGTTGAGGGGGACAGGGAGACCACAGATACGCAGTATTTT
D: TRBD1
V: TRBV29-1
size: few
J: TRBJ2-3

CDR3: CASSRGVSSYNEQFF
DNA: TGTGCCAGCAGCAGGGGGGTCAGCTCCTACAATGAGCAGTTCTTC
D: NA
V: TRBV7-3
size: NA
J: TRBJ2-1

CDR3: CASSQVFASSYEQYF
DNA: TGCGCCAGCAGCCAAGTTTTTGCGAGCTCCTACGAGCAGTACTTC
D: NA
V: TRBV4-3
size: few
J: TRBJ2-7

CDR3: CASSQVYKSIQEAQYF
DNA: TGCGCCAGCAGCCAAGTTTATAAGAGTATACAAGAGGCCCAGTACTTC
D: NA
V: TRBV4-3
size: NA
J: TRBJ2-5

CDR3: CSARTGRETQYF
DNA: TGCAGCGCAAGGACAGGGAGGGAGACCCAGTACTTC
D: TRBD1
V: TRBV29-1
size: many
J: TRBJ2-5

CDR3: CAWSVNSGGGETQYF
DNA: TGTGCCTGGAGTGTAAATTCTGGGGGAGGGGAGACCCAGTACTTC
D: TRBD2
V: TRBV30
size: few
J: TRBJ2-5

CDR3: CASSLAVRPTVETQYF
DNA: TGTGCCAGCAGCTTAGCTGTCAGACCAACGGTGGAGACCCAGTACTTC
D: NA
V: TRBV7-2
size: NA
J: TRBJ2-5

CDR3: CASRSAGNSPLHF
DNA: TGTGCCTCGCGGAGCGCAGGTAATTCACCCCTCCACTTT
D: NA
V: TRBV3-1
size: NA
J: TRBJ1-6

CDR3: CASSPGTTRETQYF
DNA: TGTGCCAGCAGTCCCGGGACGACGAGGGAGACCCAGTACTTC
D: NA
V: TRBV2
size: few
J: TRBJ2-5

CDR3: CASSQGAIAVGWTEAFF
DNA: TGTGCCAGCAGTCAGGGGGCGATAGCAGTGGGGTGGACTGAAGCTTTCTTT
D: TRBD1
V: TRBV27
size: few
J: TRBJ1-1

CDR3: CSAGPGYEQYF
DNA: TGCAGTGCTGGACCGGGTTACGAGCAGTACTTC
D: NA
V: TRBV20-1
size: few
J: TRBJ2-7

CDR3: CASSHFLIGGMANEKLFF
DNA: TGTGCCAGCAGCCACTTCTTGATAGGGGGCATGGCTAATGAAAAACTGTTTTTT
D: TRBD1
V: TRBV3-1
size: NA
J: TRBJ1-4

CDR3: CSAPVSGADNEQFF
DNA: TGCAGTGCCCCGGTTAGCGGGGCTGACAATGAGCAGTTCTTC
D: TRBD2
V: TRBV20-1
size: NA
J: TRBJ2-1

CDR3: CASSPRHRTYEQYF
DNA: TGTGCCAGCAGCCCACGGCACAGGACCTACGAGCAGTACTTC
D: NA
V: TRBV5-5
size: NA
J: TRBJ2-7

CDR3: CASSQERSWNTEAFF
DNA: TGCGCCAGCAGCCAAGAGAGATCTTGGAACACTGAAGCTTTCTTT
D: NA
V: TRBV4-1
size: many
J: TRBJ1-1

CDR3: CSAIDGSSYNEQFF
DNA: TGCAGTGCTATTGACGGGAGCTCCTACAATGAGCAGTTCTTC
D: NA
V: TRBV20-1
size: few
J: TRBJ2-1

CDR3: CASSRLTAGPYGYTF
DNA: TGTGCCAGCAGTCGGTTGACGGCAGGGCCTTATGGCTACACCTTC
D: NA
V: TRBV6-1
size: few
J: TRBJ1-2